What follows describes a single TCR beta chain. This entry belongs to a study of T cell changes during pregnancy in multiple sclerosis. Trimming pared 2 bases from V and 7 bases from J, leaving 9 bases between. Germline CDR1 PRHDT, CDR2 FYEKMQ (reference sequence). The CDR3 spans 13 residues. This table comes from immunoSEQ multiplex PCR, and its TCRdb copy is limited to in-frame clones, with some not included. The table includes about 120,000 clones, about 93% detected once. The specimen was peripheral blood, collected before pregnancy. The rearrangement uses TRBV13 and TRBJ2-1, with D uncertain. The TCR sequence derives from a female donor with multiple sclerosis, enrolled in a pregnancy study. CDR3 loop: CASSLRLGNEQFF. For the CDR3, the DNA is TGTGCCAGCAGCTTAAGACTGGGTAATGAGCAGTTCTTC.